The 27 T cell receptor beta chains listed next were all sequenced from one sample in a study of control samples from healthy donors and cancer patients (TCRdb year 2020). The receptor library was made with the immunoSEQ multiplex PCR assay. The source is immuneACCESS, and TCRdb retained only in-frame sequences with V and J called. Part of the clones is not carried over; for the studies checked, unresolved V genes explain less than half of this, and the remainder is unexplained. For this sample there are about 120,000 clones; roughly 93% appear just once. Of the sample, about 2.5% is held by the ten largest clones. What was sequenced was blood. These receptors came from a young man in good health.

CDR3 in amino acids: CASSMGADNSPLHF. The CDR3 nucleotides read TGTGCCAGTAGTATGGGGGCTGACAATTCACCCCTCCACTTT. This chain uses TRBV19 with TRBJ1-6; a possible D gene is TRBD1 (6 bases). Looked up from germline, CDR1 is LNHDA and CDR2 is SQIVND (reference sequence). The CDR3 runs 14 residues. V dropped 3 bases and J dropped 7 bases, with 10 bases sitting between them.

The V and J genes are TRBV7-2 and TRBJ2-3; unclear D gene. The V gene's germline CDR1 is SGHTA and CDR2 FQGNSA. The CDR3 loop spans 15 amino acids. V gave up 0 bases and J gave up 3 bases, with 10 bases separating them. The CDR3, as DNA: TGTGCCAGCAGCTTAGCGCCGGCGGCGACAGATACGCAGTATTTT. It codes for CASSLAPAATDTQYF.

The rearrangement uses TRBV28 and TRBJ2-1; 11 positions agree with TRBD2. This CDR3 spans 16 amino acids. Germline trimming cut 8 bases from V and 7 bases from J; bases unmatched to any gene: 13. Germline assignment: CDR1 MDHEN and CDR2 SYDVKM. CDR3 residues: CASGWSSGGAVNEQFF. CDR3 coding DNA: TGTGCCAGCGGCTGGAGTAGCGGGGGGGCCGTTAATGAGCAGTTCTTC.

The chain carries TRBV9 and TRBJ2-2, with D maybe TRBD2 (5 bases). Germline CDR1 SGDLS, CDR2 YYNGEE. Trimming shortened V by 4 bases and J by 6 bases, and 10 bases separated the two germline ends. The CDR3 spans 13 residues. DNA for the CDR3: TGTGCCAGCAGCTTGGGAGTGGCCGGGGAGCTGTTTTTT. Amino acid sequence: CASSLGVAGELFF.

The table lists this clone with a few counts. This chain connects TRBV24-1 to TRBJ2-3, with D hard to call. This CDR3 is built from 16 residues. Trimming stripped 2 bases from V and 0 bases from J, with 11 bases between. CDR1 and CDR2 from the germline V gene are KGHDR and SFDVKD. CDR3 protein: CATSDYVGSSTDTQYF. DNA of the CDR3: TGTGCCACCAGTGATTATGTGGGCAGCAGCACAGATACGCAGTATTTT.

This clone occurred once. The rearrangement joins TRBV7-8 to TRBJ2-5; TRBD2 agrees at 12 bases. The CDR3 totals 18 residues. Germline CDR1 and CDR2: SGHVS and FQNEAQ. The trim removed 0 bases at V and 2 bases at J, leaving 7 bases unmatched. CDR3 in DNA: TGTGCCAGCAGCTTAGCGGCTAGCGGGGGGGCCCTACAAGAGACCCAGTACTTC. The encoded protein is CASSLAASGGALQETQYF.

The sample holds one count of this clone. The rearrangement links TRBV6-1 to TRBJ1-6; unclear D gene. CDR3 length equals 16 residues. Germline V CDR1 and CDR2: MNHNS, SASEGT. Between the trimmed V and J ends, which lost 0 bases and 0 bases, there was a span of 6 bases. The CDR3 here is CASSEALSSYNSPLHF. The CDR3, as DNA: TGTGCCAGCAGTGAAGCCCTTAGCTCCTATAATTCACCCCTCCACTTT.

The CDR3 DNA follows: TGTGCCAGCAGTCCCTTCAGACGGACGAACACCGGGGAGCTGTTTTTT. It codes for CASSPFRRTNTGELFF. This chain connects TRBV6-6 to TRBJ2-2; D not resolved. In germline, CDR1 is MNHNY, CDR2 SVGAGI (reference sequence). The CDR3 has 16 residues. The V gene lost 5 bases and the J gene lost 0 bases, with 13 bases spanning the gap.

There are a few counts of this clone. The V and J genes are TRBV7-2 and TRBJ2-7; D may match TRBD1 or TRBD2 (5 bases each). Germline CDR1 SGHTA, CDR2 FQGNSA. The CDR3 is 15 residues long. The ends were cut back, 1 base at V and 7 bases at J, with 17 bases in the middle. The chain's CDR3 is CASSLEGDPRREQYV. CDR3 coding DNA: TGTGCCAGCAGCTTAGAAGGGGACCCGAGGAGGGAGCAGTACGTC.

The gene calls are TRBV6-5 and TRBJ1-2; D is ambiguous. CDR1 MNHEY and CDR2 SVGAGI come from the germline V gene. Deletions cut 0 bases from V and 7 bases from J, with 12 bases between. The CDR3 extends over 14 amino acids. Here the CDR3 DNA reads TGTGCCAGCAGTTACTCTGCGGGTGGGATTGGCTACACCTTC. It encodes CASSYSAGGIGYTF.

This clone is a singleton in its sample. This chain uses TRBV19 with TRBJ1-2; TRBD1 matches 7 bases. Germline CDR1 LNHDA, CDR2 SQIVND (reference sequence). The CDR3 consists of 12 residues. Germline trimming cut 8 bases from V and 8 bases from J; bases unmatched to any gene: 8. CDR3: CASRYSGGGYTF. The CDR3, as DNA: TGTGCCAGTCGATATTCAGGGGGAGGCTACACCTTC.

The chain's CDR3 is CATEQGAGANVLTF. CDR3 nucleotide sequence: TGTGCCACCGAACAGGGGGCAGGGGCCAACGTCCTGACTTTC. The V and J genes are TRBV28 and TRBJ2-6, with 9 bases that match TRBD1. The CDR3 contains 14 residues. The germline V gene encodes CDR1 MDHEN and CDR2 SYDVKM. V dropped 10 bases and J dropped 4; count of bases not matched to a gene: 5. Full variable domain (remainder filled in from reference TRBV28 and TRBJ2-6): DVKVTQSSRYLVKRTGEKVFLECVQDMDHENMFWYRQDPGLGLRLIYFSYDVKMKEKGDIPEGYSVSREKKERFSLILESASTNQTSMYLCATEQGAGANVLTFGAGSRLTVL.

This chain connects TRBV13 to TRBJ1-2, with a weak D call TRBD1 (6 bases). CDR1 is PRHDT, CDR2 FYEKMQ, per germline (reference sequence). The CDR3 is 14 amino acids. V lost 5 bases to trimming and J lost 6 bases, with 16 bases between them. This CDR3 is CASSTPTGDDGYTF. The DNA of the CDR3 is TGTGCCAGCAGCACCCCGACAGGAGACGATGGCTACACCTTC.

CDR3: CASSIPAGLLRGYTF. The CDR3 region has the DNA TGTGCCAGTAGTATCCCCGCGGGGCTCCTTAGAGGCTACACCTTC. The chain uses TRBV19 and TRBJ1-2, with D possibly TRBD1 on 5 matching bases. Germline V gene sequence: CDR1 LNHDA, CDR2 SQIVND (reference sequence). V was clipped by 3 bases and J by 8 bases, with 19 bases between them. This CDR3 is 15 amino acids long.

This chain joins TRBV24-1 and TRBJ1-6; D gene unclear. Germline V gives CDR1 KGHDR, CDR2 SFDVKD. V lost 0 bases and J 3 bases, leaving 11 bases between the germline ends. CDR3 length equals 17 residues. CDR3 DNA sequence: TGTGCCACCAGTGATTTGATATGGGTGGGCTATAATTCACCCCTCCACTTT. This gives the protein CATSDLIWVGYNSPLHF.

The genes are TRBV5-1 and TRBJ1-6; unclear D gene. V lost 4 bases, J lost 7 bases, and 24 bases lay in between. The CDR3 spans 18 residues. The V gene's germline CDR1 is SGHRS and CDR2 YFSETQ. The CDR3 bases are TGCGCCAGCAGCCCCCAGCCTTCGAAGGGTCAAAGAAATTCACCCCTCCACTTT. Its protein product is CASSPQPSKGQRNSPLHF.

Here the CDR3 reads CASSQEGGRMNTEAFF. The DNA of the CDR3 is TGTGCCAGCAGCCAAGAGGGCGGGAGGATGAACACTGAAGCTTTCTTT. The chain has TRBV4-2 and TRBJ1-1; D not certain. CDR3 length equals 16 residues. CDR1 is LGHNA, CDR2 YNFKEQ, per germline. V lost 0 bases and J 0 bases, leaving 11 bases between the germline ends.

This clone is labeled as medium-sized. The V and J genes are TRBV24-1 and TRBJ2-1; no clear D gene. The V end was cut by 5 bases, the J end by 4 bases, with 8 bases between. CDR3 length equals 13 residues. From germline, CDR1 is KGHDR and CDR2 SFDVKD. The CDR3 region has the DNA TGTGCCACCAGTGTGACGGAATACAATGAGCAGTTCTTC. As protein: CATSVTEYNEQFF.

The V call is TRBV5-4, the J call TRBJ1-2; D remains ambiguous. Germline assignment: CDR1 SGHNT and CDR2 YYREEE (reference sequence). Trimming took 4 bases from V and 8 from J, leaving 21 bases between them. This CDR3 is 15 amino acids long. The CDR3 region has the DNA TGTGCCAGCAGCACGATGGAAGGAGCGGAGGGAGGCTACACCTTC. It specifies CASSTMEGAEGGYTF.

This clone appeared a few times. This chain uses TRBV19 with TRBJ2-5; no firm D call. CDR1 LNHDA and CDR2 SQIVND come from the germline V gene (reference sequence). V lost 4 bases and J 10 bases, leaving 13 bases between the germline ends. This CDR3 comprises 12 residues. The CDR3 DNA reads as TGTGCCAGTAGTACCCAGTCGGGTGGCCAGTACTTC. Translating gives CASSTQSGGQYF.

The chain recombines TRBV14 with TRBJ1-2, with a weak D call TRBD1 (6 bases). The CDR3 contains 14 residues. Germline CDR1 is SGHDN and CDR2 is FVKESK. Deletions cut 0 bases from V and 4 bases from J, with 9 bases between. The CDR3 is CASSQDRGGYGYTF. CDR3 in DNA: TGTGCCAGCAGCCAAGATAGGGGGGGCTATGGCTACACCTTC.

J is TRBJ1-5 and V is TRBV24-1, with no clear D. CDR1 is KGHDR, CDR2 SFDVKD, per germline. V was clipped by 5 bases and J by 3 bases, with 10 bases between them. This CDR3 has 14 amino acids. CDR3 coding DNA: TGTGCCACCAGTGGCCCTTTAACCAATCAGCCCCAGCATTTT. Its protein is CATSGPLTNQPQHF.

The genes are TRBV5-1 and TRBJ1-3; D is unclear. Germline CDR1 SGHRS, CDR2 YFSETQ. The CDR3 extends over 16 amino acids. V was trimmed by 4 bases and J by 3 bases, leaving 17 bases between them. In DNA form, the CDR3 reads TGCGCCAGCAGCCCCCTCGCGGATGGAGGTGGAAACACCATATATTTT. Protein sequence: CASSPLADGGGNTIYF.

This clone is a singleton in its sample. The CDR3 spells CASSPGLSTDTQYF. CDR3 coding DNA: TGTGCCAGCAGCCCGGGACTAAGCACAGATACGCAGTATTTT. The chain has TRBV5-4 and TRBJ2-3, with 7 nucleotides matching TRBD2. Trimming took 4 bases from V and 0 from J; bases not matched to a gene: 2. Germline CDR1 SGHNT, CDR2 YYREEE (reference sequence). The CDR3 has 14 amino acids. Together with reference TRBV5-4 and TRBJ2-3, the CDR3 gives the full variable domain: ETGVTQSPTHLIKTRGQQVTLRCSSQSGHNTVSWYQQALGQGPQFIFQYYREEENGRGNFPPRFSGLQFPNYSSELNVNALELDDSALYLCASSPGLSTDTQYFGPGTRLTVL.

This clone was seen only once. J is TRBJ2-7 and V is TRBV19; 7 nucleotides line up with TRBD2. In germline, CDR1 is LNHDA, CDR2 SQIVND (reference sequence). The CDR3 sequence is 15 residues long. After removal of 6 bases from V and 6 bases from J, the junction contained 14 bases not matched to a gene. As DNA, the CDR3 is TGTGCCAGTAGCCACTCCGAGGGGAGGGGCGCCGAGCAGTACTTC. Translated, it gives CASSHSEGRGAEQYF.

This clone has only a few counts. The sample carries other DNA sequences with the same CDR3. This rearrangement joins TRBV5-1 to TRBJ2-7; 7 nucleotides align to TRBD2. The CDR3 is 15 residues long. After removal of 3 bases from V and 0 bases from J, the junction contained 6 bases not matched to a gene. The germline V gene has CDR1 SGHRS and CDR2 YFSETQ. The CDR3 protein is CASSSRGGSSYEQYF. The CDR3 nucleotides read TGCGCCAGCAGCTCGCGCGGGGGTAGCTCCTACGAGCAGTACTTC.

This chain uses TRBV6-5 with TRBJ1-4, with D perhaps TRBD1 (6 bases). Germline V lookup: CDR1 MNHEY, CDR2 SVGAGI. V gave up 2 bases and J gave up 8 bases, with 12 bases separating them. The CDR3 has 14 residues. The CDR3 bases are TGTGCCAGCAGTTACAACAGGGAGCACGAAAAACTGTTTTTT. Translation: CASSYNREHEKLFF.